A single sample is the source of the 15 T cell receptor beta chains below, sequenced in a study of cytotoxic CD8 clonotypes in ibrutinib-treated CLL. Profiling relied on immunoSEQ multiplex PCR, and the TCRdb table lists in-frame clones only, not all of them. This sample has about 69,000 clones; 80% occur once, and the top ten carry 7.5% to 8%. The material was PBMCs, obtained at disease progression, from a patient treated with ibrutinib. The receptor source for this set is a human donor with chronic lymphocytic leukemia.

The chain links TRBV6-6 to TRBJ1-5; D is perhaps TRBD1 (5 bases). This CDR3 is built from 15 residues. V was clipped by 3 bases and J by 6 bases, with 15 bases between them. CDR1 is MNHNY and CDR2 is SVGAGI in the germline V gene (reference sequence). CDR3 amino acids: CASSYLQGEGQPQHF. CDR3 nucleotides: TGTGCCAGCAGTTATCTTCAGGGAGAAGGTCAGCCCCAGCATTTT.

The rearrangement uses TRBV30 and TRBJ1-4, with D perhaps matching TRBD1 (5 bases). CDR3 length: 14 residues. The V end was cut by 2 bases, the J end by 4 bases, with 11 bases between. Per germline, CDR1 GTSNPN and CDR2 SVGIG (reference sequence). The CDR3 sequence: CAWSREGRNEKLFF. The DNA for the CDR3 is TGTGCCTGGAGTAGGGAGGGACGTAATGAAAAACTGTTTTTT.

Only a few counts were recorded for this clone. The CDR3 spells CASSDRGHGTEAFF. Here the CDR3 DNA reads TGTGCCAGTAGTGACAGGGGGCATGGCACTGAAGCTTTCTTT. This chain links TRBV19 with TRBJ1-1, with 10 bases that match TRBD1. The CDR3 is 14 residues long. With V trimmed by 5 bases and J by 4 bases, 4 bases remained unmatched. The germline CDR1 and CDR2 sequences are LNHDA and SQIVND (reference sequence).

This sequence joins TRBV19 and TRBJ1-5, with 8 bases aligning to TRBD1. The germline CDR1 and CDR2 sequences are LNHDA and SQIVND (reference sequence). The CDR3 totals 13 residues. V shed 5 bases and J 5 bases; nucleotides not matched to a gene: 2. The CDR3 protein is CASSPDRDQPQHF. For the CDR3, the DNA is TGTGCCAGTAGTCCGGACAGGGATCAGCCCCAGCATTTT.

The rearrangement uses TRBV18 and TRBJ1-3; D gene uncertain. CDR3 size: 15 residues. Per the germline V gene, CDR1 is KGHSH and CDR2 is LQKENI. Between the trimmed V and J ends, which lost 2 bases and 0 bases, there was a span of 8 bases. For the CDR3, the DNA is TGTGCCAGCTCACCATCACAGAACTCTGGAAACACCATATATTTT. The encoded protein is CASSPSQNSGNTIYF.

This chain links TRBV5-1 with TRBJ2-7; 7 nucleotides agree with TRBD1. The CDR3 is made up of 14 amino acids. The germline gives CDR1 SGHRS, CDR2 YFSETQ. The trim removed 4 bases at V and 5 bases at J, leaving 9 bases unmatched. The CDR3 DNA reads as TGCGCCAGCAGCCGATTAGACAGGGAGCACGAGCAGTACTTC. Protein sequence: CASSRLDREHEQYF.

This rearrangement joins TRBV11-2 to TRBJ1-1; tentative D call: TRBD1 (5 bases). Germline V CDR1 and CDR2: SGHAT, FQNNGV. This CDR3 region has 14 residues. Trimming took off 5 bases at V and 2 bases at J, with 12 bases between the two ends. CDR3 loop: CASSLQVLNTEAFF. The CDR3 bases are TGTGCCAGCAGCCTACAGGTCCTAAACACTGAAGCTTTCTTT.

This clone came up once. J is TRBJ2-7 and V is TRBV30; possible D gene TRBD2, 6 bases. The V and J ends lost 5 bases and 0 bases respectively, with 8 bases between them. This CDR3 contains 12 residues. Germline V gene data show CDR1 as GTSNPN and CDR2 as SVGIG (reference sequence). The CDR3 here is CAWGGSSYEQYF. CDR3 in DNA: TGTGCCTGGGGGGGGAGCTCCTACGAGCAGTACTTC.

The V and J genes are TRBV28 and TRBJ1-4, with TRBD1 identical over 10 bases. This CDR3 region has 16 residues. V lost 3 bases to trimming and J lost 7 bases; unmatched junction nucleotides: 8. Germline CDR1 and CDR2: MDHEN and SYDVKM. Written as DNA, the CDR3 is TGTGCCAGCAGTTTCCTGACGGGGACAGGGGTTGAAAAACTGTTTTTT. Residues: CASSFLTGTGVEKLFF. The whole variable domain, remainder taken from reference TRBV28 and TRBJ1-4, is DVKVTQSSRYLVKRTGEKVFLECVQDMDHENMFWYRQDPGLGLRLIYFSYDVKMKEKGDIPEGYSVSREKKERFSLILESASTNQTSMYLCASSFLTGTGVEKLFFGSGTQLSVL.

This chain connects TRBV30 to TRBJ1-2; TRBD1 matches at 9 bases. Germline CDR1 and CDR2: GTSNPN and SVGIG (reference sequence). The trim removed 2 bases at V and 7 bases at J, leaving 11 bases unmatched. The CDR3 consists of 15 residues. The CDR3 sequence: CAWSSPTGGGSGYTF. The CDR3 DNA is TGTGCCTGGAGTTCCCCAACAGGGGGCGGAAGTGGCTACACCTTC.

This clone was seen a few times. The V call is TRBV9, the J call TRBJ1-2; TRBD1 is a possible D gene (6 bases). Germline CDR1 reads SGDLS; CDR2 reads YYNGEE. Trimming shortened V by 2 bases and J by 6 bases, and 11 bases separated the two germline ends. The CDR3 sequence is 13 residues long. The CDR3 coding sequence is TGTGCCAGCAGCGTGTACGGGGGCGATGGCTACACCTTC. Translated, it gives CASSVYGGDGYTF.

The V and J genes are TRBV5-1 and TRBJ1-2, with TRBD1 matching over 7 bases. The germline V gene encodes CDR1 SGHRS and CDR2 YFSETQ. Unmatched junction bases numbered 8, after V lost 4 bases and J lost 5 bases. The CDR3 covers 14 residues. Written as DNA, the CDR3 is TGCGCCAGCAGCGCCTTGCAGGGGGGTTATGGCTACACCTTC. Translated, it gives CASSALQGGYGYTF.

The rearrangement links TRBV5-8 to TRBJ1-2; D perhaps matches TRBD1 (5 bases). The CDR3 length is 13 residues. CDR1 and CDR2 from the germline V gene are SGHTS and YDEGEE. V lost 5 bases and J lost 4, with 12 bases in between. The CDR3 sequence is CASSLDTSYGYTF. DNA for the CDR3: TGTGCCAGCAGTCTGGACACTTCCTATGGCTACACCTTC.

The J gene is TRBJ2-5, the V gene TRBV6-5; TRBD1 agrees at 7 bases. V trimming: 5 bases; J trimming: 0 bases; junction bases outside the gene matches: 6. This CDR3 has 15 residues. From germline, CDR1 is MNHEY and CDR2 SVGAGI. The CDR3 coding sequence is TGTGCCAGCAGTCCCCTGACAGGGAACCAAGAGACCCAGTACTTC. Protein product: CASSPLTGNQETQYF.

The chain links TRBV5-1 to TRBJ1-2; D not resolved. Trimming took 4 bases from V and 1 from J, leaving 11 bases between them. Germline V gene lookup returns CDR1 SGHRS and CDR2 YFSETQ. The length of the CDR3 is 14 residues. CDR3 in DNA: TGCGCCAGCAGCCGCTACGGGGTTAACTATGGCTACACCTTC. It specifies CASSRYGVNYGYTF.